This T cell receptor (beta chain) derives from a study of T cells in tuberculosis. The wider study: The T cells targeted glucose monomycolate, a mycobacterial lipid, via CD1B. Study outcomes and limitations: The TCR-beta difference was not significant; alpha differences partly reflected length. Active tuberculosis TCR-alpha repertoires lay closer to GMM-specific TCRs than IGRA-negative controls, suggesting clonal expansion.

As for this clone: Its specificity is unknown.

This CDR3 spans 20 amino acids. Germline V gene sequence: CDR1 SGHRS, CDR2 YFSETQ. V shed 5 bases and J 0 bases; nucleotides not matched to a gene: 20. Time point denoted: new active TB diagnosis, blood taken before or within 7 days of starting treatment. Positive smear microscopy and/or M. tuberculosis culture confirmed active disease. Method: immunoSEQ multiplex PCR; TCRdb's copy keeps in-frame clones and lacks some. The table records about 34,000 clones, roughly 93% of them present only once. The sequencing used PBMCs, collected at tuberculosis diagnosis. The sequence derives from an adult with tuberculosis. The V and J genes are TRBV5-1 and TRBJ2-7, with TRBD2 matching 10 bases. DNA for the CDR3: TGCGCCAGCAGGTTTGAATCCTCGGCCTTACTAGCGGGGACCTCCTACGAGCAGTACTTC. Amino acid sequence: CASRFESSALLAGTSYEQYF. The full variable domain, in which reference TRBV5-1 and TRBJ2-7 provide the parts outside the CDR3, is KAGVTQTPRYLIKTRGQQVTLSCSPISGHRSVSWYQQTPGQGLQFLFEYFSETQRNKGNFPGRFSGRQFSNSRSEMNVSTLELGDSALYLCASRFESSALLAGTSYEQYFGPGTRLTVT.